This T cell receptor beta chain was identified in a study of OX40 agonist ivuxolimab in advanced cancers. Whole-study context: Partial responses were recorded for three patients, including one with hepatocellular carcinoma and two with cutaneous melanoma.

Trimming cost V 5 bases and J 4 bases, with 9 bases left between them. This CDR3 region has 13 residues. The germline CDR1 and CDR2 sequences are MNHEY and SVGAGI. Data came from immunoSEQ multiplex PCR; TCRdb stores just in-frame clones and leaves some out. The sample records almost 50,000 clones, roughly nine tenths being singletons. The chain carries TRBV6-5 and TRBJ1-3; D remains unclear. The sequencing here drew on CD4+ or CD8+ T cells sorted from blood, taken in a trial of the OX40 agonist ivuxolimab. The receptor's source is an adult with an advanced solid tumor such as melanoma, head and neck, liver or kidney cancer. In DNA form, the CDR3 reads TGTGCCAGCAGTCAACTTCTCGGAAACACCATATATTTT. Translated, it gives CASSQLLGNTIYF.